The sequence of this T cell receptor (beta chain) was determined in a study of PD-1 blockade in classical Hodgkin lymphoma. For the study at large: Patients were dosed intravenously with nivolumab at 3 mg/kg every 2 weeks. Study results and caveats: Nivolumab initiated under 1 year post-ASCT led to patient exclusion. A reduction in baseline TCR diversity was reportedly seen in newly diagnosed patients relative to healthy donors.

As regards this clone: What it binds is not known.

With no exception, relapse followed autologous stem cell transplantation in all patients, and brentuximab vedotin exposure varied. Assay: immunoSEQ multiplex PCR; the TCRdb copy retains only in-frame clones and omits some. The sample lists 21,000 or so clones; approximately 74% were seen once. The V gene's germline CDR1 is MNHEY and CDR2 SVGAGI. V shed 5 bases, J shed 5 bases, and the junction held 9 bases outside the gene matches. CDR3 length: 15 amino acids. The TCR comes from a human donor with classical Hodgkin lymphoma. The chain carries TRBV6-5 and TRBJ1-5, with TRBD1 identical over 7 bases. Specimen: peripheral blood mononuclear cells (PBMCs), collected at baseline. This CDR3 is CASSRDRSGDQPQHF. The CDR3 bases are TGTGCCAGCAGTCGGGACAGATCAGGGGATCAGCCCCAGCATTTT.